The 26 T cell receptor beta chains below come from one sample, sequenced in a study of cytomegalovirus exposure and HLA in healthy donors. Primers included in the PCR were 60 Vbeta and 13 Jbeta primers. Data came from immunoSEQ multiplex PCR; TCRdb stores just in-frame clones and leaves some out. Among 210,000 or so clones listed, about 83% were seen once. Sequenced sample: PBMCs. The receptor source for this set is a man aged 40-50 years in good health and CMV-seronegative.

V is TRBV6-5 and J is TRBJ1-5; 11 positions agree with TRBD1. V shed 5 bases, J shed 6 bases, and the junction held 3 bases outside the gene matches. Germline CDR1 MNHEY, CDR2 SVGAGI. The CDR3 length is 14 residues. CDR3 protein: CASSLGTGGQPQHF. CDR3 DNA sequence: TGTGCCAGCAGTCTCGGGACAGGGGGTCAGCCCCAGCATTTT.

This clone was counted once. The chain uses TRBV14 and TRBJ2-7, with TRBD1 matching 7 bases. The V segment lost 4 bases and the J segment 2 bases; nucleotides outside the gene matches: 8. The CDR3 consists of 15 residues. Germline V gives CDR1 SGHDN, CDR2 FVKESK. Written as DNA, the CDR3 is TGTGCCAGCAGCCGCCGACAGGGTCACACCTACGAGCAGTACTTC. This codes for CASSRRQGHTYEQYF.

V and J are TRBV6-1 and TRBJ2-1; tentative D call: TRBD1 (5 bases). Deletions cut 0 bases from V and 11 bases from J, with 14 bases between. Germline lookup yields CDR1 MNHNS and CDR2 SASEGT. The CDR3 totals 14 residues. CDR3 in DNA: TGTGCCAGCAGTGAAGCGGGGCCCTACGGGCAGCAGTTCTTC. It codes for CASSEAGPYGQQFF.

V usage is TRBV6-5 and J usage is TRBJ1-6; 7 positions agree with TRBD1. Looked up from germline, CDR1 is MNHEY and CDR2 is SVGAGI. This CDR3 comprises 14 residues. With 5 bases clipped from V and 5 bases from J, the junction kept 3 bases outside the gene matches. The CDR3 sequence is CASSPQGDNSPLHF. The CDR3 nucleotides read TGTGCCAGCAGTCCTCAGGGGGATAATTCACCCCTCCACTTT.

The gene calls are TRBV7-3 and TRBJ2-1; 10 nucleotides agree with TRBD2. This CDR3 has 17 residues. The J segment lost 5 bases and the V segment lost 2 bases, leaving 9 bases of the junction unmatched. From germline, CDR1 is SGHTA and CDR2 FQGTGA. The CDR3 DNA sequence: TGTGCCAGCAGCTTAGGGTCTAGCGGGAGTCGCGACAATGAGCAGTTCTTC. Amino acid sequence: CASSLGSSGSRDNEQFF. Full variable domain (rest looked up from reference TRBV7-3 and TRBJ2-1): GAGVSQTPSNKVTEKGKYVELRCDPISGHTALYWYRQSLGQGPEFLIYFQGTGAADDSGLPNDRFFAVRPEGSVSTLKIQRTERGDSAVYLCASSLGSSGSRDNEQFFGPGTRLTVL.

About this clone itself: Germline is not matched at one junction end, which may reflect a read error. This same CDR3 is encoded by further DNA sequences in the sample. This chain uses TRBV11-2 with TRBJ2-1; D possibly corresponds to TRBD1 (5 bases). Germline loops: CDR1 SGHAT, CDR2 FQNNGV. This CDR3 region has 13 residues. CDR3: CASSLDSYNEQFF. The CDR3 nucleotides read TGTGCCAGCAGCCTAGACAGCTACAATGAGCAGTTCTTC.

This clone was detected only once. The rearrangement uses TRBV28 and TRBJ2-1; D is perhaps TRBD2 (6 bases). The CDR3 has 19 residues. Germline V lookup: CDR1 MDHEN, CDR2 SYDVKM. V lost 1 base, J lost 6 bases, and 25 bases lay in between. The CDR3 bases are TGTGCCAGCAGTTTATCCCTAGCGCGGGTCGCCCATTCGGGCAATGAGCAGTTCTTC. It translates to CASSLSLARVAHSGNEQFF.

The rearrangement links TRBV10-3 to TRBJ1-4, with TRBD1 identical over 7 bases. The CDR3 consists of 14 residues. The V and J ends lost 10 bases and 0 bases, in that order; junction bases with no gene match: 5. The germline V gene encodes CDR1 ENHRY and CDR2 SYGVKD. The CDR3 here is CATRQGATNEKLFF. The CDR3 coding sequence is TGTGCCACGAGACAGGGAGCAACTAATGAAAAACTGTTTTTT.

The count of this clone is one. The V gene is TRBV7-6, the J gene TRBJ1-6; D is unresolved. The germline gives CDR1 SGHVS, CDR2 FNYEAQ. The V end lost 1 base, the J end lost 9 bases, and 7 bases lay between the germline ends. The CDR3 length is 13 residues. CDR3 amino acids: CASSLGGSSPLHF. The DNA for the CDR3 is TGTGCCAGCAGCTTAGGCGGCAGTTCACCCCTCCACTTT.

The chain carries TRBV9 and TRBJ2-2, with D hard to call. Germline values: CDR1 SGDLS, CDR2 YYNGEE. The CDR3 consists of 14 residues. Trimming took off 0 bases at V and 5 bases at J, with 8 bases between the two ends. CDR3 region: CASSVDPQTGELFF. CDR3 nucleotide sequence: TGTGCCAGCAGCGTAGACCCACAAACCGGGGAGCTGTTTTTT.

This clone was counted only a few times. For the CDR3, the DNA is TGTGCCAGCAGCCAAAATAAACAGGTCGGTGGTCAGCCCCAGCATTTT. Translation: CASSQNKQVGGQPQHF. The chain employs TRBV7-2 and TRBJ1-5; D is possibly TRBD1 (5 bases). V was shortened by 5 bases and J by 6 bases, with 20 bases between the two germline ends. The germline CDR1 and CDR2 sequences are SGHTA and FQGNSA. This CDR3 spans 16 amino acids.

The V and J genes are TRBV5-1 and TRBJ2-3; TRBD2 matches at 8 bases. Germline values: CDR1 SGHRS, CDR2 YFSETQ. This CDR3 spans 16 amino acids. V shed 0 bases and J 4 bases; nucleotides not matched to a gene: 7. As DNA, the CDR3 is TGCGCCAGCAGCTTGGAGATCGGGGGGGCCTCAGATACGCAGTATTTT. Translated, it gives CASSLEIGGASDTQYF.

This chain joins TRBV9 and TRBJ2-3; the match to TRBD2 covers 9 bases. V was clipped by 4 bases and J by 4 bases; unmatched bases: 7. Germline loops: CDR1 SGDLS, CDR2 YYNGEE. The CDR3 covers 15 residues. CDR3: CASSQKAGGADTQYF. The DNA for the CDR3 is TGTGCCAGCAGCCAGAAAGCGGGGGGAGCAGATACGCAGTATTTT. Combining the CDR3 with reference TRBV9 and TRBJ2-3 gives the whole variable domain DSGVTQTPKHLITATGQRVTLRCSPRSGDLSVYWYQQSLDQGLQFLIQYYNGEERAKGNILERFSAQQFPDLHSELNLSSLELGDSALYFCASSQKAGGADTQYFGPGTRLTVL.

The chain joins TRBV9 to TRBJ2-7, with D tentatively TRBD2 (5 bases). There are 13 residues in the CDR3. V was cut by 4 bases and J by 3 bases, with 11 bases left in between. The germline V gene encodes CDR1 SGDLS and CDR2 YYNGEE. The CDR3 sequence is CASSLGGRYEQYF. The CDR3 DNA reads as TGTGCCAGCAGCCTTGGAGGCCGCTACGAGCAGTACTTC.

The chain uses TRBV19 and TRBJ1-1; tentative D call: TRBD1 (5 bases). Germline V gene data show CDR1 as LNHDA and CDR2 as SQIVND (reference sequence). V was trimmed by 5 bases and J by 3 bases, leaving 13 bases between them. CDR3 length: 14 residues. CDR3 amino acids: CASSPGWGDTEAFF. The CDR3 DNA is TGTGCCAGTAGTCCCGGTTGGGGGGACACTGAAGCTTTCTTT.

CDR3 nucleotide sequence: TGTGCCAGCAGCCTAACTAGTTCGAGGGATGAGCAGTTCTTC. Its translation is CASSLTSSRDEQFF. The rearrangement links TRBV6-4 to TRBJ2-1; D may be TRBD2 (5 bases). The V and J ends lost 6 bases and 8 bases respectively, with 17 bases between them. The CDR3 runs to 14 residues. Germline CDR1 MRHNA, CDR2 SNTAGT.

The CDR3 sequence is CASRLAGAYEQYF. In nucleotides, the CDR3 is TGTGCCAGCAGATTGGCGGGAGCGTACGAGCAGTACTTC. The chain uses TRBV28 and TRBJ2-7; TRBD2 aligns across 7 bases. Germline CDR1 and CDR2: MDHEN and SYDVKM. Unmatched junction bases numbered 6, after V lost 6 bases and J lost 4 bases. The CDR3 consists of 13 residues.

The chain uses TRBV7-9 and TRBJ1-4, with D possibly being TRBD1 (6 bases). V was pared by 5 bases and J by 3 bases, with 19 bases between. This CDR3 spans 17 amino acids. Germline values: CDR1 SEHNR, CDR2 FQNEAQ (reference sequence). The CDR3 bases are TGTGCCAGCAGCCATTCCCCAGGGGCGGGTTCTAATGAAAAACTGTTTTTT. Encoded protein: CASSHSPGAGSNEKLFF.

The chain is built from TRBV6-5 and TRBJ1-3, with TRBD1 as a possible D gene (5 bases). V was shortened by 6 bases and J by 4 bases, with 13 bases between the two germline ends. Per the germline V gene, CDR1 is MNHEY and CDR2 is SVGAGI. The CDR3 has 14 amino acids. CDR3 amino acids: CASRSRGPGNTIYF. CDR3 nucleotide sequence: TGTGCCAGCAGGTCAAGGGGCCCGGGAAACACCATATATTTT.

V gene TRBV5-6 combines with J gene TRBJ2-7; D is possibly TRBD2 (5 bases). Germline-derived CDR1 and CDR2 are SGHDT and YYEEEE. V was trimmed by 4 bases and J by 2 bases, leaving 13 bases between them. The CDR3 loop spans 14 amino acids. CDR3 loop: CASSLNERPYEQYF. The CDR3 DNA is TGTGCCAGCAGCCTAAACGAGCGGCCCTACGAGCAGTACTTC.

The V and J genes are TRBV2 and TRBJ1-5; the match to TRBD1 covers 7 bases. This CDR3 comprises 14 residues. Germline assignment: CDR1 SNHLY and CDR2 FYNNEI. The ends lost 7 bases at V and 2 bases at J; junction bases unmatched: 5. The CDR3 bases are TGTGCCAGCAACTCAGGACAGGGCAATCAGCCCCAGCATTTT. Translating it yields CASNSGQGNQPQHF. Drawing the rest from reference TRBV2 and TRBJ1-5, the complete variable domain is EPEVTQTPSHQVTQMGQEVILRCVPISNHLYFYWYRQILGQKVEFLVSFYNNEISEKSEIFDDQFSVERPDGSNFTLKIRSTKLEDSAMYFCASNSGQGNQPQHFGDGTRLSIL.

With regard to this clone: The junction differs from germline at one of its ends, possibly a read error. The chain has TRBV7-9 and TRBJ2-1, with TRBD2 as a possible D gene (6 bases). From germline, CDR1 is SEHNR and CDR2 FQNEAQ (reference sequence). The CDR3 runs to 15 residues. In DNA, the CDR3 is TGTTCCAGCAGCCCCACCGACGGGAGCTGGAATGAGCAGTTCTTC. Its protein is CSSSPTDGSWNEQFF.

The J gene is TRBJ1-5, the V gene TRBV5-1, with TRBD1 identical over 7 bases. CDR3 length: 19 amino acids. Trimming cost V 3 bases and J 0 bases; bases outside gene matches: 15. The germline V gene encodes CDR1 SGHRS and CDR2 YFSETQ. This CDR3 is CASSSSQGPTMYSNQPQHF. The DNA of the CDR3 is TGCGCCAGCAGCTCATCACAGGGGCCCACCATGTATAGCAATCAGCCCCAGCATTTT.

This clone was recorded a few times. The chain combines TRBV27 with TRBJ2-2; D possibly corresponds to TRBD2 (5 bases). The germline V and J ends were trimmed by 6 bases and 9 bases, with 17 bases remaining between them. This CDR3 has 14 residues. In germline, CDR1 is MNHEY, CDR2 SMNVEV (reference sequence). The chain's CDR3 is CASSREHKLRELFF. CDR3 DNA: TGTGCCAGCAGCCGGGAACACAAACTGAGGGAGCTGTTTTTT.

The CDR3 protein is CASSVGLAGNNEQFF. The CDR3 nucleotides read TGTGCCAGCAGTGTCGGCCTAGCGGGGAACAATGAGCAGTTCTTC. The chain links TRBV6-4 to TRBJ2-1, with 9 bases aligning to TRBD2. V shed 4 bases, J shed 5 bases, and the junction held 6 bases outside the gene matches. Germline CDR1 is MRHNA and CDR2 is SNTAGT. The CDR3 is 15 residues long.

This chain joins TRBV6-5 and TRBJ2-1; no clear D. Looked up from germline, CDR1 is MNHEY and CDR2 is SVGAGI. This CDR3 contains 15 residues. V lost 2 bases to trimming and J lost 6 bases, with 14 bases between them. CDR3 sequence (DNA): TGTGCCAGCAGTTACACGCCCCCCAGTATCAATGAGCAGTTCTTC. The encoded protein is CASSYTPPSINEQFF.